A selection of T cell receptor beta chains follows, all from one sample in a study of STAT5B mutations in CD4+ large granular lymphocyte leukemia. TCRdb's copy holds only in-frame clones and misses some; the assay was immunoSEQ multiplex PCR. The sample shows tens of thousands of clones, roughly 81% of them seen only once. Sequencing used CD4+ T cells from blood buffy coats. The origin of the receptors is a human donor in good health. Each CDR3 is given with its conserved first and last residue. Each record gives: J gene, D gene, clone size, V gene, CDR3 DNA, CDR3 protein. D genes are given only for firm matches. Some rows mark clone size as missing; the rest say once, few, many or name a class of expanded clone.

j_call: TRBJ2-1; d_call: .; clone_size: .; v_call: TRBV7-8; cdr3_nt: TGTGCCAGCAGCTTAATCGCGGCGTCCTACAATGAGCAGTTCTTC; cdr3_aa: CASSLIAASYNEQFF
j_call: TRBJ1-1; d_call: .; clone_size: .; v_call: TRBV6-5; cdr3_nt: TGTGCCAGCAGTTTCGGGGCGAACACTGAAGCTTTCTTT; cdr3_aa: CASSFGANTEAFF
j_call: TRBJ2-3; d_call: .; clone_size: .; v_call: TRBV11-2; cdr3_nt: TGTGCCAGCAGCTTAGATCAGGTGGGGCGCACAGATACGCAGTATTTT; cdr3_aa: CASSLDQVGRTDTQYF
j_call: TRBJ2-1; d_call: .; clone_size: .; v_call: TRBV27; cdr3_nt: TGTGCCAGCAGTCGACCAACATCAGGGGCTTTCTACAATGAGCAGTTCTTC; cdr3_aa: CASSRPTSGAFYNEQFF
j_call: TRBJ2-5; d_call: TRBD2; clone_size: .; v_call: TRBV5-1; cdr3_nt: TGCGCCAGCAGCTTGGGAGGAGCGGGAGTTCAAGAGACCCAGTACTTC; cdr3_aa: CASSLGGAGVQETQYF
j_call: TRBJ2-7; d_call: .; clone_size: few; v_call: TRBV7-2; cdr3_nt: TGTGCCAGCAGCTTAGATCCGGGGGATGAGCAGTACTTC; cdr3_aa: CASSLDPGDEQYF
j_call: TRBJ1-1; d_call: .; clone_size: .; v_call: TRBV10-3; cdr3_nt: TGTGCCATCAGCCCCCGGGGGGCGAGCACTGAAGCTTTCTTT; cdr3_aa: CAISPRGASTEAFF
j_call: TRBJ2-2; d_call: TRBD1; clone_size: few; v_call: TRBV29-1; cdr3_nt: TGCAGCGTGTCAGACAGGGGATGGACCGGGGAGCTGTTTTTT; cdr3_aa: CSVSDRGWTGELFF
j_call: TRBJ2-1; d_call: TRBD1; clone_size: .; v_call: TRBV5-1; cdr3_nt: TGCGCCAGCAGTTCCGGACAGGGGCAGTCCTACAATGAGCAGTTCTTC; cdr3_aa: CASSSGQGQSYNEQFF
j_call: TRBJ1-6; d_call: .; clone_size: .; v_call: TRBV30; cdr3_nt: TGTGCCTGGAGCCAGGGGAGCTCCTATAATTCACCCCTCCACTTT; cdr3_aa: CAWSQGSSYNSPLHF
j_call: TRBJ1-1; d_call: .; clone_size: .; v_call: TRBV19; cdr3_nt: TGTGCCAGTAGTAGGCAGGGCCGATTAGAAGCTTTCTTT; cdr3_aa: CASSRQGRLEAFF
j_call: TRBJ1-2; d_call: .; clone_size: .; v_call: TRBV5-4; cdr3_nt: TGTGCCAGCAGCAGGGACCGTAACTATGGCTACACCTTC; cdr3_aa: CASSRDRNYGYTF
j_call: TRBJ2-7; d_call: .; clone_size: once; v_call: TRBV6-6; cdr3_nt: TGTGCCAGCAGTTACGATGGGGCCACCTATGAGCAGTACTTC; cdr3_aa: CASSYDGATYEQYF
j_call: TRBJ1-3; d_call: .; clone_size: .; v_call: TRBV5-1; cdr3_nt: TGCGCCAGCAGCTTGGGTAGCTCAGGAAACACCATATATTTT; cdr3_aa: CASSLGSSGNTIYF
j_call: TRBJ2-2; d_call: .; clone_size: .; v_call: TRBV4-3; cdr3_nt: TGCGCCAGCAGCCAACGTCGAGAACTGCGGACCGGGGAGCTGTTTTTT; cdr3_aa: CASSQRRELRTGELFF
j_call: TRBJ2-6; d_call: TRBD1; clone_size: .; v_call: TRBV30; cdr3_nt: TGTGCCTGGAGTGGTGGCGGGACAGGGACTGGGGCCAACGTCCTGACTTTC; cdr3_aa: CAWSGGGTGTGANVLTF
j_call: TRBJ2-1; d_call: TRBD2; clone_size: .; v_call: TRBV7-9; cdr3_nt: TGTGCCAGCAGCTTGGGACTAGCTTCAAACAATGAGCAGTTCTTC; cdr3_aa: CASSLGLASNNEQFF
j_call: TRBJ1-4; d_call: .; clone_size: .; v_call: TRBV2; cdr3_nt: TGTGCCAGCAGTGAAGCAGGGTTAAGACTGTTTTTT; cdr3_aa: CASSEAGLRLFF
j_call: TRBJ1-5; d_call: .; clone_size: .; v_call: TRBV6-5; cdr3_nt: TGTGCCAGCAGTTACTCTGGGCAGGGGAGTCAGCCCCAGCATTTT; cdr3_aa: CASSYSGQGSQPQHF
j_call: TRBJ1-2; d_call: TRBD1; clone_size: .; v_call: TRBV30; cdr3_nt: TGTGCCTGGAGTGCAGGCGGGACAGGGGGCTTAGGCTACACCTTC; cdr3_aa: CAWSAGGTGGLGYTF
j_call: TRBJ1-1; d_call: TRBD1; clone_size: .; v_call: TRBV25-1; cdr3_nt: TGTGCCAGCGGCCGACAGGGAAGGACTGAAGCTTTCTTT; cdr3_aa: CASGRQGRTEAFF
j_call: TRBJ2-3; d_call: TRBD2; clone_size: .; v_call: TRBV30; cdr3_nt: TGTGCCTGGAGTGCTGGACTAGCGGGCACAGATACGCAGTATTTT; cdr3_aa: CAWSAGLAGTDTQYF